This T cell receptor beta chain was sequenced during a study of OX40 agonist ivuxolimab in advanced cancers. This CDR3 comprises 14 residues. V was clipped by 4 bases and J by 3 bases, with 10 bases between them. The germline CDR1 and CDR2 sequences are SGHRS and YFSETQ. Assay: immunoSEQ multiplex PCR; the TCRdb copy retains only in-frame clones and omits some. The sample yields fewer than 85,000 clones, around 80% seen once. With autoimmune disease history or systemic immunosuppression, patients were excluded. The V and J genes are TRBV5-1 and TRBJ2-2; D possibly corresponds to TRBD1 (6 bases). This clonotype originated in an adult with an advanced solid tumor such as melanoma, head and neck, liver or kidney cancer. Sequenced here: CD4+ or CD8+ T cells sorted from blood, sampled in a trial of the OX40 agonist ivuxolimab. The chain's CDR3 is CASSVRQDTGELFF. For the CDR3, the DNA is TGCGCCAGCAGCGTAAGACAGGACACCGGGGAGCTGTTTTTT.